This T cell receptor (beta chain) was captured by sequencing in a study of T cells expressing NK-cell markers. With the 5' RACE reads reprocessed, TCRdb shows one record per CDR3 protein and no DNA. This repertoire comprises roughly 280,000 distinct CDR3 sequences; its ten largest clones make up approximately 0.39%. The CDR3 extends over 13 amino acids. Germline CDR1 and CDR2: MNHNS and SASEGT. The chain combines TRBV6-1 with TRBJ2-1. The origin of this receptor is a man between 18 and 35 years old in good health. The sequencing sample was made of blood T cells: a sorted CD56 or NKG2C T cell subset, CD4+ or CD8+ T cells, or bulk PBMC T cells (not recorded which). Here the CDR3 reads CATRRNRYNEQFF.